This T cell receptor (beta chain) was recovered during a study of shared clonotypes between healthy human individuals. Naive CD8 cells lacked CD45RO, underwent positive selection for CCR7 and left out terminally differentiated effector memory CD45RA+ cells. The data were produced by immunoSEQ multiplex PCR, yet TCRdb's version contains in-frame clones alone and is incomplete. The table includes about 2.1 million clones, approximately 92% detected once. The ends were cut back, 7 bases at V and 7 bases at J, with 17 bases in the middle. Germline lookup yields CDR1 MDHEN and CDR2 SYDVKM. This CDR3 spans 13 amino acids.

Sequencing was performed on naive CD8+ T cells from PBMCs. The chain couples TRBV28 to TRBJ2-7, with D perhaps assigned TRBD1 or TRBD2 (5 bases each). This TCR derives from a man aged 18 to 30 in good health. Some clones in this sample may be carry-over from other donors' samples. This chain's CDR3 is CASKGRGGGEQYF. The CDR3 nucleotides read TGTGCCAGCAAGGGGCGTGGGGGTGGAGAGCAGTACTTC.